This TCR beta chain was identified in a study of pediatric ulcerative colitis. Background on the study: Most patients had pancolitis, and two had left-sided colitis. The study, taken as a whole, reports: A couple of rectal CDR3 clonotypes occurred in all ulcerative colitis patients. In rectum, acute severe colitis had expanded clones and less diversity.

The germline V gene has CDR1 LNHDA and CDR2 SQIVND (reference sequence). Trimming left V 3 bases short and J 3 bases short, with 9 bases between. This CDR3 has 14 residues. Sequencing depth was up to 500,000 reads per sample. Repertoires were generated with immunoSEQ multiplex PCR, while TCRdb's copy carries only in-frame clones and drops some. The table has some 14,000 clones, 90% seen once. Regarding this clone: The antigen is not known.

The chain joins TRBV19 to TRBJ1-5, with D hard to call. The sequencing sample was made of blood. This TCR was recovered from a boy younger than 18 with moderate ulcerative colitis. Written as DNA, the CDR3 is TGTGCCAGTAGTATTGCGGCAGTCAATCAGCCCCAGCATTTT. Translating it yields CASSIAAVNQPQHF.